This T cell receptor (beta chain) emerged from a study of blood T cells in healthy people across ages. Points from the study as a whole: Long-lived and aged donors differed, with more naive CD4+ cells and higher diversity in the long-lived.

V was pared by 3 bases and J by 4 bases, with 3 bases of the junction left unmatched. The CDR3 contains 13 residues. The germline CDR1 and CDR2 sequences are SQVTM and ANQGSEA. About this clonotype itself: Its antigen remains unknown.

For the second PCR, which ran for 7 to 11 cycles, a sample-barcoded 5' primer and a J-beta primer mix were used. TCRdb re-called the 5' RACE reads through MiXCR, storing one row per CDR3 protein. The top ten hold around 23% of the sample, which has about 580,000 distinct CDR3 sequences, roughly 48% seen once. Whenever a sample was processed, at least 6.5 million PBMCs were isolated. The chain has TRBV29-1 and TRBJ2-3; 8 nucleotides align to TRBD2. What was sequenced was blood. This TCR was recovered from a man older than 75 in good health. The CDR3, as DNA: TGCAGCGTTGAGATTAGCGGGGCAGATACGCAGTATTTT. This translates into CSVEISGADTQYF.